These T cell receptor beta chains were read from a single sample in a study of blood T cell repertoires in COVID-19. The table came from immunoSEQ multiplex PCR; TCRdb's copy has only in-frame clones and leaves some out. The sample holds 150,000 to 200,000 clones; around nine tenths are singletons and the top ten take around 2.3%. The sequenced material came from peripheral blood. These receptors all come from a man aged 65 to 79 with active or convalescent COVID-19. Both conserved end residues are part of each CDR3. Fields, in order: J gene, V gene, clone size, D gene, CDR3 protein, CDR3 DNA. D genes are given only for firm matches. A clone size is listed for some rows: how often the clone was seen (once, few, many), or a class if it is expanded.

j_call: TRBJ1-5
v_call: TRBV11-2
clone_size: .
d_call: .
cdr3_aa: CASSMTASNQPQHF
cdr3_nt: TGTGCCAGCAGCATGACAGCTAGCAATCAGCCCCAGCATTTT

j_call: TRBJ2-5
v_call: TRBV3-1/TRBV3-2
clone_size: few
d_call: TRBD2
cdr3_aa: CASSPSGSWETQYF
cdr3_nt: TGTGCCAGCAGCCCTAGCGGGAGCTGGGAGACCCAGTACTTC

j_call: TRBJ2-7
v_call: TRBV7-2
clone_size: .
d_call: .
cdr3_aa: CASSSTGWEQYF
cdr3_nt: TGTGCCAGCAGCTCGACAGGATGGGAGCAGTACTTC

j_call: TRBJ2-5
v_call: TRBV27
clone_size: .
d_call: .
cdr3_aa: CASSWRGGVETQYF
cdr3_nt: TGTGCCAGCAGTTGGAGGGGGGGCGTAGAGACCCAGTACTTC

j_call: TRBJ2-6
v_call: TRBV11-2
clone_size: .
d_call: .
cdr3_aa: CASSLGVGSGANVLTF
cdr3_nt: TGTGCCAGCAGCTTGGGAGTCGGCTCTGGGGCCAACGTCCTGACTTTC

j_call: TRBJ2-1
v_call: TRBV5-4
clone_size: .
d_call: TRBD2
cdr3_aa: CASSLPGLAGVNEQFF
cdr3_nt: TGTGCCAGCAGCTTGCCGGGACTAGCGGGAGTTAATGAGCAGTTCTTC

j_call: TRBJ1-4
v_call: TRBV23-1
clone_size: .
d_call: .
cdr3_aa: CASSQQARGGDEKLFF
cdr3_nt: TGCGCCAGCAGTCAACAAGCCCGGGGGGGGGACGAAAAACTGTTTTTT

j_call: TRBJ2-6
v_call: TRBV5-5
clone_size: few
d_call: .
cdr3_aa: CASSLVAGANVLTF
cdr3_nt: TGTGCCAGCAGCTTGGTAGCTGGGGCCAACGTCCTGACTTTC

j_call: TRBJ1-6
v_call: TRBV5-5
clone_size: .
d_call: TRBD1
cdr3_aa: CASSWQGARNSPLHF
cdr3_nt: TGTGCCAGCAGCTGGCAGGGGGCAAGGAATTCACCCCTCCACTTT

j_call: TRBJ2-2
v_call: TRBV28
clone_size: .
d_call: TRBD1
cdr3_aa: CASSLSQGAHTGELFF
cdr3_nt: TGTGCCAGCAGTTTATCTCAGGGGGCCCACACCGGGGAGCTGTTTTTT

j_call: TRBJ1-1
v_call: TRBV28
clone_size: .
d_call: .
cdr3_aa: CASSLSQGRMGTEAFF
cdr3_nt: TGTGCCAGCAGTTTATCTCAGGGCCGAATGGGCACTGAAGCTTTCTTT

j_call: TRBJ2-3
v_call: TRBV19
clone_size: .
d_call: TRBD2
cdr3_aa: CASSKLAGGQDTQYF
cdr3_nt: TGTGCCAGTAGTAAACTAGCGGGAGGTCAGGATACGCAGTATTTT

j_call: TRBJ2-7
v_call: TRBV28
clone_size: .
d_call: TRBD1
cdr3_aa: CASSPGTDPGQYF
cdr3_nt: TGTGCCAGCAGTCCCGGGACAGACCCCGGACAGTACTTC

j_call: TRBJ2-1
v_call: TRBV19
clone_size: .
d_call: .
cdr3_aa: CAIRRDIDNEQFF
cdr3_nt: TGTGCCATCCGCCGGGACATAGACAATGAGCAGTTCTTC

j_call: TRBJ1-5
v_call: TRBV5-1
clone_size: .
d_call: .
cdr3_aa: CASSLAGDSGQPQHF
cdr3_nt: TGCGCCAGCAGCTTGGCCGGGGATTCGGGTCAGCCCCAGCATTTT

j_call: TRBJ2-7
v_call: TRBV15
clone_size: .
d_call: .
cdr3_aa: CATSSPGSLQYEQYF
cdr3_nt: TGTGCCACCAGCAGTCCGGGATCCTTACAATACGAGCAGTACTTC

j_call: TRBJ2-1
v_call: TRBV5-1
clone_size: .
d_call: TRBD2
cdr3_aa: CASSLLAGDSNEQFF
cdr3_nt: TGCGCCAGCAGCCTGCTAGCGGGGGACTCAAATGAGCAGTTCTTC

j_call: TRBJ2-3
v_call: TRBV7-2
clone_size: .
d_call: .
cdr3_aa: CASSLSGRDKDTQYF
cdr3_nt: TGTGCCAGCAGCTTAAGTGGCAGGGACAAGGATACGCAGTATTTT

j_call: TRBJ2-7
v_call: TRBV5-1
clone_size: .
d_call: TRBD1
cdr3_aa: CASSSDRGLSSYEQYF
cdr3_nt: TGCGCCAGCAGCTCGGACAGGGGGCTTAGCTCCTACGAGCAGTACTTC

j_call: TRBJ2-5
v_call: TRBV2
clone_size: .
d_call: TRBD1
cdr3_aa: CASSRDRGFRETQYF
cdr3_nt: TGTGCCAGCAGCCGGGACAGGGGTTTTCGAGAGACCCAGTACTTC

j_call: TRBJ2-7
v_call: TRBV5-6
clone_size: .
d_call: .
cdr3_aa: CASSLWQGTYEQYF
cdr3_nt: TGTGCCAGCAGCTTGTGGCAGGGAACCTACGAGCAGTACTTC

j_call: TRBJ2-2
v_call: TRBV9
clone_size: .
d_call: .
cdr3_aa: CASSVAFGVSGELFF
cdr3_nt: TGTGCCAGCAGCGTAGCTTTTGGAGTTTCCGGGGAGCTGTTTTTT

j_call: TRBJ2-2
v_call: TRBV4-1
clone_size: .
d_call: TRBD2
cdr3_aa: CASSHPEGTSGIANTGELFF
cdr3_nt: TGCGCCAGCAGCCACCCTGAGGGGACTAGCGGTATTGCGAACACCGGGGAGCTGTTTTTT

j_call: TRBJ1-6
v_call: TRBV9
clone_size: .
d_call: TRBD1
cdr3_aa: CASSVEGQKYSPLHF
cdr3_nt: TGTGCCAGCAGCGTAGAGGGACAGAAATATTCACCCCTCCACTTT

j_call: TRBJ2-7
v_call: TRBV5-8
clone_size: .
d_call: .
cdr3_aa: CASSFDRQTYEQYF
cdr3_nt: TGTGCCAGCAGCTTCGACAGGCAGACCTACGAGCAGTACTTC

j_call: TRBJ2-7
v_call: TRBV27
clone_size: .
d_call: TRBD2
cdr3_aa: CASSKPGLAGVEQYF
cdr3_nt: TGTGCCAGCAGTAAGCCGGGACTAGCGGGAGTTGAGCAGTACTTC

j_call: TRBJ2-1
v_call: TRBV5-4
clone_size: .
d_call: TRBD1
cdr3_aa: CASSSGQGEGEQFF
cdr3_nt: TGTGCCAGCAGCTCCGGACAGGGCGAGGGGGAGCAGTTCTTC

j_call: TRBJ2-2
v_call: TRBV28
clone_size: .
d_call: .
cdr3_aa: CASSGVGGTGELFF
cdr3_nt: TGTGCCAGCAGTGGTGTGGGGGGCACCGGGGAGCTGTTTTTT

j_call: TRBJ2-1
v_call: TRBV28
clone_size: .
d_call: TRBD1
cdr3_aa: CASSFPGQGAGEQFF
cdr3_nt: TGTGCCAGCAGTTTCCCGGGACAGGGGGCAGGTGAGCAGTTCTTC

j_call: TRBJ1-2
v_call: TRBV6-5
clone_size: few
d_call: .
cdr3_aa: CASNAMGGGYGYTF
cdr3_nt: TGTGCCAGCAATGCCATGGGGGGAGGCTATGGCTACACCTTC

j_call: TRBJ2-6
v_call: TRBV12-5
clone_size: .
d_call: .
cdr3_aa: CASGLASGANVLTF
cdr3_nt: TGTGCTAGTGGTTTGGCATCTGGGGCCAACGTCCTGACTTTC

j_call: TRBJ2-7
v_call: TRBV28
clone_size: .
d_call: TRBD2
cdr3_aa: CASSPQGSGGRLNEQYF
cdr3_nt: TGTGCCAGCAGTCCCCAGGGTAGCGGGGGTCGCCTTAACGAGCAGTACTTC

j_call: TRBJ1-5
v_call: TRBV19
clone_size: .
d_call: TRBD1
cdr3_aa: CASRRDRSNQPQHF
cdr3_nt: TGTGCCAGTAGGAGGGACAGGAGCAATCAGCCCCAGCATTTT

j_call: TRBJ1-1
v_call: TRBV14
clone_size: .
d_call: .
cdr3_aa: CASSQTPGGAAFF
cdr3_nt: TGTGCCAGCAGCCAAACCCCTGGAGGAGCAGCTTTCTTT

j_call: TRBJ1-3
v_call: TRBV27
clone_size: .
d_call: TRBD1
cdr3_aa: CASSPNRGLGNTIYF
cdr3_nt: TGTGCCAGCAGTCCCAACAGGGGGCTAGGAAACACCATATATTTT

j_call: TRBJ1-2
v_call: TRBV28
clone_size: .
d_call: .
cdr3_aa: CASQQGDNYGYTF
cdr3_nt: TGTGCCAGCCAACAAGGGGATAACTATGGCTACACCTTC

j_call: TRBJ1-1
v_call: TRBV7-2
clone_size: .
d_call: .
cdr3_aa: CASSFLGAGYTEAFF
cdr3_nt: TGTGCCAGCAGCTTCCTGGGGGCTGGGTACACTGAAGCTTTCTTT

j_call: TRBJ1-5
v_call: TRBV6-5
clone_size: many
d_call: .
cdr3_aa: CASTPRGINQPQHF
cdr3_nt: TGTGCCAGCACCCCACGGGGTATCAATCAGCCCCAGCATTTT

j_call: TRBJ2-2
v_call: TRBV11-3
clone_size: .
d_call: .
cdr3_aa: CASSLGYGSGELFF
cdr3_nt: TGTGCCAGCAGCTTAGGATACGGGTCCGGGGAGCTGTTTTTT

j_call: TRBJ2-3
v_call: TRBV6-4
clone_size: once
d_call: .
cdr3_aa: CASSSRMHTGTDTQYF
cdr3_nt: TGTGCCAGCAGTTCCCGAATGCATACAGGGACAGATACGCAGTATTTT

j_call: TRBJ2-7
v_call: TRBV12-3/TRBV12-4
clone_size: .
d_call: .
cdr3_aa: CASSLRRGGEQYF
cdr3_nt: TGTGCCAGCAGTTTAAGGAGAGGGGGCGAGCAGTACTTC